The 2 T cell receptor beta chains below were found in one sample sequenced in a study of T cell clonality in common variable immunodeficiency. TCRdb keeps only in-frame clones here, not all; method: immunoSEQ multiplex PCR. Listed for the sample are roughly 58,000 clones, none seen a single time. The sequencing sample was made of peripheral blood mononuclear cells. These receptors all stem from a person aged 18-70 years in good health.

Partial CDR3 DNA: TGCAGTGCGAAGACAAGAAGCAATCAGCCG. Encoded protein: CSAKTRSNQP. The CDR3, in full, reads CSAKTRSNQPQYF. V usage is TRBV20-1 and J usage is TRBJ2-3, with D hard to call. The read is 3 residues too short to cover the CDR3 end, so that end is filled in from the germline J gene. This CDR3 has 13 amino acids. Germline V lookup: CDR1 DFQATT, CDR2 SNEGSKA (reference sequence).

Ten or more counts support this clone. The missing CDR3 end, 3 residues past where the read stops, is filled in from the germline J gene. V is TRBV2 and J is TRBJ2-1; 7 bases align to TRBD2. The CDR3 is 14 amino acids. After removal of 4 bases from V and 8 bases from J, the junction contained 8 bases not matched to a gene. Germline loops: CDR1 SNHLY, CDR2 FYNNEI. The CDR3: CASSGTRPGDEQFF. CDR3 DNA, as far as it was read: TGTGCCAGCAGTGGGACTAGACCAGGCGATGAG.